One sample yielded the 12 T cell receptor beta chains listed below, sequenced in a study of vaccination effects on CD4 cells after COVID-19. After less than 11 days in culture, the CD4+ T cells were isolated. For these receptors, no antigen is known. Profiling relied on immunoSEQ multiplex PCR, and the TCRdb table lists in-frame clones only, not all of them. The sample consists of fewer than 40,000 clones, 68% of them appearing once. Source: CD4+ T cells from PBMCs cultured without peptide, taken before COVID-19 vaccination. The receptor set was obtained from a human donor who received a COVID-19 vaccine.

J is TRBJ2-7 and V is TRBV2; no firm D call. The germline gives CDR1 SNHLY, CDR2 FYNNEI. The ends were cut back, 4 bases at V and 3 bases at J, with 7 bases in the middle. This CDR3 comprises 12 residues. The CDR3 DNA reads TGTGCCAGCAGTGGGTTGAGCTACGAGCAGTACTTC. It is translated as CASSGLSYEQYF.

V and J are TRBV27 and TRBJ1-2; the D gene is possibly TRBD1 (5 bases). This CDR3 spans 16 amino acids. Germline values: CDR1 MNHEY, CDR2 SMNVEV (reference sequence). The V end was cut by 3 bases, the J end by 4 bases, with 18 bases between. The CDR3 is CASSLQPSRGPYGYTF. CDR3 DNA: TGTGCCAGCAGTTTGCAGCCAAGTCGGGGCCCCTATGGCTACACCTTC.

V is TRBV19 and J is TRBJ2-7, with 11 nucleotides matching TRBD2. The junction had 14 bases not matched to a gene; V was cut back by 3 bases and J by 7 bases. Germline-derived CDR1 and CDR2 are LNHDA and SQIVND (reference sequence). This CDR3 is built from 17 residues. The CDR3 protein is CASSIRSGSGRDREQYF. The CDR3 coding sequence is TGTGCCAGTAGTATTCGGTCCGGTAGCGGGAGGGACCGGGAGCAGTACTTC.

The chain uses TRBV5-1 and TRBJ1-1; D unresolved. This CDR3 has 12 amino acids. CDR1 is SGHRS, CDR2 YFSETQ, per germline. Trimming took off 5 bases at V and 1 base at J, with 6 bases between the two ends. The CDR3 is CASRMGNTEAFF. CDR3 coding DNA: TGCGCCAGCAGGATGGGGAACACTGAAGCTTTCTTT.

The V and J genes are TRBV7-6 and TRBJ1-6, with 7 nucleotides matching TRBD1. V shed 4 bases, J shed 3 bases, and the junction held 3 bases outside the gene matches. Germline V gives CDR1 SGHVS, CDR2 FNYEAQ. This CDR3 contains 15 residues. This CDR3 reads CASSSTGLYNSPLHF. The DNA of the CDR3 is TGTGCCAGCAGCTCGACAGGGCTCTATAATTCACCCCTCCACTTT.

The CDR3 here is CASSEVRGPGNTIYF. The CDR3 nucleotides are TGTGCCAGCAGTGAAGTCCGGGGGCCTGGAAACACCATATATTTT. The chain has TRBV6-1 and TRBJ1-3, with D possibly matching TRBD1 (6 bases). Germline V lookup: CDR1 MNHNS, CDR2 SASEGT. The V end was cut by 1 base, the J end by 2 bases, with 9 bases between. The CDR3 length is 15 residues.

The CDR3 DNA reads TGTGCCAGCAGCCCCCAGGGACGATTCTATGGCTACACCTTC. It codes for CASSPQGRFYGYTF. The rearrangement joins TRBV5-4 to TRBJ1-2, with a tentative D call TRBD1 (5 bases). V was shortened by 4 bases and J by 4 bases, with 14 bases between the two germline ends. The CDR3 is 14 amino acids. Germline loops: CDR1 SGHNT, CDR2 YYREEE (reference sequence).

The chain joins TRBV15 to TRBJ2-3, with 7 bases aligning to TRBD2. The junction had 10 bases not matched to a gene; V was cut back by 2 bases and J by 2 bases. This CDR3 has 17 residues. Germline loops: CDR1 LNHNV, CDR2 YYDKDF (reference sequence). The CDR3 coding sequence is TGTGCCACCAGCAGACGACGGAGCGGGGCGATCACAGATACGCAGTATTTT. It specifies CATSRRRSGAITDTQYF.

In its sample, this clone was seen once. The chain has TRBV7-9 and TRBJ1-2, with 9 bases lining up with TRBD1. CDR1 and CDR2 from the germline V gene are SEHNR and FQNEAQ (reference sequence). The CDR3 runs to 17 residues. V trimming: 3 bases; J trimming: 4 bases; junction bases outside the gene matches: 12. CDR3 bases: TGTGCCAGCAGCTTCCCTTTGTCTGGGACAGGGATCTATGGCTACACCTTC. This translates into CASSFPLSGTGIYGYTF.

The genes are TRBV10-1 and TRBJ2-3, with 7 nucleotides matching TRBD1. The CDR3 spans 13 residues. The ends lost 5 bases at V and 1 base at J; junction bases unmatched: 0. Per germline, CDR1 WNHNN and CDR2 SYGVQD (reference sequence). DNA of the CDR3: TGCGCCAGCAGTACAGGGGGCACAGATACGCAGTATTTT. Residues: CASSTGGTDTQYF.

The chain is built from TRBV7-2 and TRBJ1-5, with 7 positions matching TRBD1. Germline-derived CDR1 and CDR2 are SGHTA and FQGNSA. Germline trimming cut 5 bases from V and 0 bases from J; bases unmatched to any gene: 4. The CDR3 extends over 15 amino acids. In DNA, the CDR3 is TGTGCCAGCAGCGACAGGGTTTATAGCAATCAGCCCCAGCATTTT. Its translation is CASSDRVYSNQPQHF.

The V and J genes are TRBV25-1 and TRBJ1-1; 7 nucleotides agree with TRBD1. Trimming cost V 6 bases and J 1 base; bases outside gene matches: 5. CDR3 length: 14 amino acids. Germline lookup yields CDR1 MGHDK and CDR2 SYGVNS. For the CDR3, the DNA is TGTGCCAGCAGGGTGGGACAGACGAACACTGAAGCTTTCTTT. This codes for CASRVGQTNTEAFF.